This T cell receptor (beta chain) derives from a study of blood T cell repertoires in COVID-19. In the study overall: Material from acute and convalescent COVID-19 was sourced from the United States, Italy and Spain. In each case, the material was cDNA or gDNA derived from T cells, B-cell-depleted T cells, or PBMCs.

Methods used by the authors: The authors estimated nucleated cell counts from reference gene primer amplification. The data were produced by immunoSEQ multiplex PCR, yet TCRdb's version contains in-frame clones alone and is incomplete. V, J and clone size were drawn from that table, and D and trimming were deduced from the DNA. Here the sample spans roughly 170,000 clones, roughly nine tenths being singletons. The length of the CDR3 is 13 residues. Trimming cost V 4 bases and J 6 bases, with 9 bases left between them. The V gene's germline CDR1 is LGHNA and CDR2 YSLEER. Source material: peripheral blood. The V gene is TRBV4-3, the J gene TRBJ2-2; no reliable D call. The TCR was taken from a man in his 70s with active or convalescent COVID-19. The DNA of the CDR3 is TGCGCCAGCAGCCGAACCCGGGCCGGGGAGCTGTTTTTT. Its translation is CASSRTRAGELFF.